Shown below are 17 T cell receptor beta chains from a single sample sequenced in a study of T cells in Graves' hyperthyroidism and ophthalmopathy (dated 2019 in TCRdb). Libraries were prepared through multiplex PCR. Sequenced using an Illumina HiSeq 2000. The TCR beta CDR3 regions were amplified from the RNA transcripts. The first round of RT-PCR for the TCR CDR3 was performed with the HTBI primer set and the Qiagen OneStep RT-PCR kit. TCRdb reprocessed the public reads (quality trimming at Q25 with fastp, clone calling with MiXCR) and kept in-frame beta chains. Rows merge per CDR3 protein into single entries with the most common DNA and genes. The sample contains about 520,000 distinct CDR3 sequences, about a fifth of them found a single time. 26% of the sample comes from the top ten. Sequenced sample: blood. All receptors derive from a young man with Graves' hyperthyroidism.

This clonotype was detected many times. The chain joins TRBV12-3 or TRBV12-4 to TRBJ1-5, with a possible D match to TRBD1 (6 bases). V was shortened by 5 bases and J by 5 bases, with 19 bases between the two germline ends. The length of the CDR3 is 16 residues. The CDR3 protein is CASSPSGLKGDQPQHF. DNA of the CDR3: TGTGCCAGCAGTCCCTCAGGGCTCAAGGGGGATCAGCCCCAGCATTTT.

The sample holds a few counts of this clonotype. The chain couples TRBV9 to TRBJ1-5; D call uncertain. The CDR3 spans 15 residues. Germline-derived CDR1 and CDR2 are SGDLS and YYNGEE. With 3 bases removed from V and 7 bases from J, the gap between germline ends came to 17 bases. The CDR3 DNA follows: TGTGCCAGCAGCGCAAGAGGAGGTCCAGGACAGCCCCAGCATTTT. Amino acid sequence: CASSARGGPGQPQHF.

V is TRBV20-1 and J is TRBJ1-6; a weak D match, TRBD1 (6 bases). There are 12 residues in the CDR3. Trimming took 3 bases from V and 10 from J, leaving 10 bases between them. The germline V gene has CDR1 DFQATT and CDR2 SNEGSKA (reference sequence). CDR3 coding DNA: TGCAGTGCTAGTACAGGGAACTCACCCCTCCACTTT. The encoded protein is CSASTGNSPLHF.

As regards this clonotype: A read error may be the cause here, since a much bigger clone is one base away. The chain combines TRBV6-2 or TRBV6-3 with TRBJ2-5, with 9 bases identical to TRBD2. Germline V gives CDR1 MNHEY, CDR2 SVGEGT. The CDR3 spans 16 residues. V trimming: 10 bases; J trimming: 4 bases; junction bases outside the gene matches: 16. CDR3 in amino acids: CANSLPPPSGVETQYF. In DNA form, the CDR3 reads TGTGCCAACAGCCTCCCCCCCCCTAGCGGGGTAGAGACCCAGTACTTC.

This clonotype occurred a few times. The V gene is TRBV14, the J gene TRBJ1-3; D gene unclear. The CDR3 sequence is 13 residues long. Between the trimmed V and J ends, which lost 5 bases and 8 bases, there was a span of 13 bases. Germline lookup yields CDR1 SGHDN and CDR2 FVKESK. The CDR3 nucleotides read TGTGCCAGCAGCGCTTTGGAGGGATACACCATATATTTT. Encoded protein: CASSALEGYTIYF.

This chain joins TRBV7-8 and TRBJ2-1; the D is unclear. CDR3 length: 13 residues. Germline-derived CDR1 and CDR2 are SGHVS and FQNEAQ. The V and J ends lost 1 base and 4 bases respectively, with 5 bases between them. The DNA for the CDR3 is TGTGCCAGCAGCTTAGGTCCGTACAATGAGCAGTTCTTC. Translated, it gives CASSLGPYNEQFF.

The chain uses TRBV11-2 and TRBJ1-1; TRBD1 aligns across 7 bases. Germline CDR1 reads SGHAT; CDR2 reads FQNNGV. The CDR3 sequence is 15 residues long. J lost 0 bases, V lost 5 bases, and 6 bases had no gene match. CDR3 bases: TGTGCCAGCAGCCCTAACAGGGGCGTGAACACTGAAGCTTTCTTT. It is translated as CASSPNRGVNTEAFF.

This clonotype was observed a handful of times. The chain joins TRBV11-2 to TRBJ2-7, with TRBD2 matching 9 bases. The CDR3 runs 16 residues. The trim removed 4 bases at V and 5 bases at J, leaving 12 bases unmatched. CDR1 is SGHAT, CDR2 FQNNGV, per germline. DNA for the CDR3: TGTGCCAGCAGCTACTTGGGGGGACTAGCCCCAAACGAGCAGTACTTC. This translates into CASSYLGGLAPNEQYF.

This clonotype was detected many times. The chain combines TRBV30 with TRBJ1-1; D remains ambiguous. This CDR3 comprises 12 residues. Germline-derived CDR1 and CDR2 are GTSNPN and SVGIG (reference sequence). Trimming pared 6 bases from V and 1 base from J, leaving 9 bases between. CDR3 coding DNA: TGTGCCTGTACTAGAGCGAACACTGAAGCTTTCTTT. Protein: CACTRANTEAFF.

This clonotype was found a few times. The chain couples TRBV12-3 or TRBV12-4 to TRBJ1-2, with D tentatively TRBD1 (5 bases). This CDR3 spans 13 amino acids. V lost 6 bases and J 2 bases, leaving 10 bases between the germline ends. CDR3 in amino acids: CASRMGRNYGYTF. CDR3 DNA: TGTGCCAGCAGAATGGGACGCAACTATGGCTACACCTTC.

The chain has TRBV28 and TRBJ2-4; possibly TRBD2 for D (5 bases). Germline V lookup: CDR1 MDHEN, CDR2 SYDVKM. The CDR3 length is 16 residues. Trimming stripped 2 bases from V and 0 bases from J, with 11 bases between. CDR3: CASSLRRRQAKNIQYF. CDR3 sequence (DNA): TGTGCCAGCAGTTTACGGAGGAGACAAGCCAAAAACATTCAGTACTTC. Full variable domain (remainder filled in from reference TRBV28 and TRBJ2-4): DVKVTQSSRYLVKRTGEKVFLECVQDMDHENMFWYRQDPGLGLRLIYFSYDVKMKEKGDIPEGYSVSREKKERFSLILESASTNQTSMYLCASSLRRRQAKNIQYFGAGTRLSVL.

This clonotype was recorded many times. The V gene is TRBV6-1, the J gene TRBJ1-5; 9 bases match TRBD1. V was clipped by 6 bases and J by 6 bases; unmatched bases: 6. This CDR3 is built from 14 residues. CDR1 and CDR2 (germline): MNHNS, SASEGT. For the CDR3, the DNA is TGTGCCAGCAGCAGGACAGGGGCGGGTCAGCCCCAGCATTTT. Translating it yields CASSRTGAGQPQHF.

The V call is TRBV4-1, the J call TRBJ1-3; D gene uncertain. The CDR3 sequence is 14 residues long. The germline V and J ends were trimmed by 6 bases and 0 bases, with 9 bases remaining between them. Germline CDR1 reads MGHRA; CDR2 reads YSYEKL. The CDR3 region is CASRVKGSGNTIYF. The CDR3 DNA reads as TGCGCCAGCAGAGTCAAAGGCTCTGGAAACACCATATATTTT.

This clonotype was counted many times. This rearrangement joins TRBV6-1 to TRBJ2-7; tentative D call: TRBD1 (5 bases). The germline V gene encodes CDR1 MNHNS and CDR2 SASEGT. The CDR3 is 14 residues long. Trimming removed 6 bases at V and 2 bases at J, with 14 bases between. The CDR3 spells CASRPTRVPYEQYF. CDR3 nucleotides: TGTGCCAGCAGGCCGACCAGGGTACCCTACGAGCAGTACTTC.

The V gene is TRBV12-3 or TRBV12-4, the J gene TRBJ1-1; D not certain. The CDR3 length is 13 residues. Trimming took off 6 bases at V and 2 bases at J, with 10 bases between the two ends. CDR3 region: CASSILSNTEAFF. The CDR3 bases are TGTGCCAGCAGCATTCTAAGTAACACTGAAGCTTTCTTT.

The CDR3 nucleotides are TGTGCCAGCAGTGAACGGTGGGAGGTCAATCAGCCCCAGCATTTT. Its protein product is CASSERWEVNQPQHF. The chain uses TRBV6-1 and TRBJ1-5; D unclear. Germline V gene lookup returns CDR1 MNHNS and CDR2 SASEGT. The V end lost 2 bases, the J end lost 3 bases, and 11 bases lay between the germline ends. The CDR3 has 15 amino acids.

This clonotype was counted only a few times. The chain links TRBV6-1 to TRBJ1-5; D unclear. The germline gives CDR1 MNHNS, CDR2 SASEGT. V was pared by 6 bases and J by 5 bases, with 5 bases between. This CDR3 has 11 residues. DNA for the CDR3: TGTGCCAGCAGACCCGATCAGCCCCAGCATTTT. Translating gives CASRPDQPQHF.